The present entry profiles one T cell receptor (beta chain) with its context. TCRdb fed the RACE reads into MiXCR, producing one record per CDR3 protein. The repertoire holds about 81,000 distinct CDR3 sequences, with roughly 10% as singletons. This record comes from a study of human T cells and chemical hapten exposure. Turning to the study itself: Patients, a majority of them female, were diagnosed with alopecia areata, totalis or universalis.

The V gene lost 5 bases and the J gene lost 0 bases, with 12 bases spanning the gap. Looked up from germline, CDR1 is DFQATT and CDR2 is SNEGSKA (reference sequence). This CDR3 is 14 amino acids long. The time point is: patch test 2, 6 weeks after DPC sensitization. Treatment indicated: therapeutic diphenylcyclopropenone sensitization with weekly scalp DPC. This sequence joins TRBV20-1 and TRBJ2-3; TRBD1 or TRBD2 may be the D gene (5 bases each). The TCR comes from a woman aged 25 to 39 with alopecia areata. Some clones in this sample may be carry-over from other donors' samples. The sample consisted of whole blood, taken in connection with sensitization to the hapten diphenylcyclopropenone (DPC). The CDR3 region has the DNA TGCAGTGCTGCCCAGGGCGGGAGCACAGATACGCAGTATTTT. Translating gives CSAAQGGSTDTQYF.